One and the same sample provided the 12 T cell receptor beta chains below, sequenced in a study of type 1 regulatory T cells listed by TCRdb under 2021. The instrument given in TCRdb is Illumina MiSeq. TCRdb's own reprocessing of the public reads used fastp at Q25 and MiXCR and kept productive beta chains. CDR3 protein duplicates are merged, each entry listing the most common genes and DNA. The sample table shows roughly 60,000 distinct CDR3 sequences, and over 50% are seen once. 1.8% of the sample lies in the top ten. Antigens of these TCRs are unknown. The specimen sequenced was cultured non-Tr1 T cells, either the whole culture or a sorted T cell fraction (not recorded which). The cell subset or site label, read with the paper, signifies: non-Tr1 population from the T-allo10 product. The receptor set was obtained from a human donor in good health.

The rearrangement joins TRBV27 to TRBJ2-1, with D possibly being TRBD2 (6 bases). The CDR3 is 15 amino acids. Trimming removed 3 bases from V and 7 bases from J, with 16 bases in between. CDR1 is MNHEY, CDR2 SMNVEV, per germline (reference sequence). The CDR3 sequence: CASSFDGRVSNEQFF. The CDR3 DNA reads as TGTGCCAGCAGTTTTGACGGGAGAGTGAGTAATGAGCAGTTCTTC.

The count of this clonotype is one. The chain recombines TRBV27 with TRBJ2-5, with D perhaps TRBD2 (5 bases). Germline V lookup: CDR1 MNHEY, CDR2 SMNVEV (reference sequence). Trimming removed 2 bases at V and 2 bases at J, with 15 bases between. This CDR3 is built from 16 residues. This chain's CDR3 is CASSLGLGVGQETQYF. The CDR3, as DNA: TGTGCCAGCAGTTTAGGTCTCGGGGTGGGTCAAGAGACCCAGTACTTC.

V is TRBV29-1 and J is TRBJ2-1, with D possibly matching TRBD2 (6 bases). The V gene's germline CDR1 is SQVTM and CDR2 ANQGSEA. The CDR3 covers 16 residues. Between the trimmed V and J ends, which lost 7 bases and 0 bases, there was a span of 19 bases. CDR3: CSGQAGSILSYNEQFF. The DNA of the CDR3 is TGCAGCGGGCAGGCGGGAAGCATCCTCTCCTACAATGAGCAGTTCTTC.

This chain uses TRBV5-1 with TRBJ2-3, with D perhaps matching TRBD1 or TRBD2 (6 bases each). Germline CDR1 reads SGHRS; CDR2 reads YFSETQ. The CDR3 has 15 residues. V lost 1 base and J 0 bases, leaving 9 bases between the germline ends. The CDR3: CASSLRGLSTDTQYF. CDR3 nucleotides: TGCGCCAGCAGCTTGCGGGGGCTAAGCACAGATACGCAGTATTTT.

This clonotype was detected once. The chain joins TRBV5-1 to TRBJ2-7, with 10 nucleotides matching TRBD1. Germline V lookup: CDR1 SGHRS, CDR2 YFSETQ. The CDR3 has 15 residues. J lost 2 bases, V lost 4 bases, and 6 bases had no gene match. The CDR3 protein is CASSPGTGVTYEQYF. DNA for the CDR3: TGCGCCAGCAGCCCTGGGACAGGGGTCACCTACGAGCAGTACTTC. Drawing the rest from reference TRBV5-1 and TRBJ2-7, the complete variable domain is KAGVTQTPRYLIKTRGQQVTLSCSPISGHRSVSWYQQTPGQGLQFLFEYFSETQRNKGNFPGRFSGRQFSNSRSEMNVSTLELGDSALYLCASSPGTGVTYEQYFGPGTRLTVT.

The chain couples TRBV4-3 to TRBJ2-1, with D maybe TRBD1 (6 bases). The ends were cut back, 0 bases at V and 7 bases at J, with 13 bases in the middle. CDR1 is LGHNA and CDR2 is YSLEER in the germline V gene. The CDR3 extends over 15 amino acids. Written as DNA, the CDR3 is TGCGCCAGCAGCCAAGAAAGGGGGTTCGGGAATGAGCAGTTCTTC. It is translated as CASSQERGFGNEQFF.

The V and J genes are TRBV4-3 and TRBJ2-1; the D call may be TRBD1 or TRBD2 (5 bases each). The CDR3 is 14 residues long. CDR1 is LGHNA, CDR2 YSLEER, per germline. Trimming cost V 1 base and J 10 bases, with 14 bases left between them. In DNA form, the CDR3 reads TGCGCCAGCAGCCAAGGGGACGGGATAAGAGAGCAGTTCTTC. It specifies CASSQGDGIREQFF.

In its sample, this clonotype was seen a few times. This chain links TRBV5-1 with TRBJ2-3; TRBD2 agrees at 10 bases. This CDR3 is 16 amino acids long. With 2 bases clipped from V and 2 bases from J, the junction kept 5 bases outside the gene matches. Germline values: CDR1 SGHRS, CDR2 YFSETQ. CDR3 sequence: CASSFLAGVPTDTQYF. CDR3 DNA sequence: TGCGCCAGCAGCTTTCTAGCGGGAGTCCCCACAGATACGCAGTATTTT.

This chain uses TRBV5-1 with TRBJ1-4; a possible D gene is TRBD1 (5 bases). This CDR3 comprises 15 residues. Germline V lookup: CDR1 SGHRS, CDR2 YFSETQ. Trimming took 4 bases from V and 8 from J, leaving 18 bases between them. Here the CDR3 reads CASSPAGPTYEKLFF. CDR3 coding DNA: TGCGCCAGCAGCCCAGCGGGACCAACGTACGAAAAACTGTTTTTT.

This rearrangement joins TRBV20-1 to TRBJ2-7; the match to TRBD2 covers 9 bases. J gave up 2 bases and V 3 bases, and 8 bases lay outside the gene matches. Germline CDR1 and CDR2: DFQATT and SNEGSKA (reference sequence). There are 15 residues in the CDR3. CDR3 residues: CSASGPQREAYEQYF. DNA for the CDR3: TGCAGTGCTAGTGGGCCCCAGCGGGAGGCCTACGAGCAGTACTTC.

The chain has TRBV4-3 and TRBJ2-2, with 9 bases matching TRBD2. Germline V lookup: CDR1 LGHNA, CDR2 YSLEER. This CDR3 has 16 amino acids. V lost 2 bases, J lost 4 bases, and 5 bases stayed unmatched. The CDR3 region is CASSQQAGGLTGELFF. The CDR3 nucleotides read TGCGCCAGCAGCCAACAAGCGGGAGGCCTCACCGGGGAGCTGTTTTTT.

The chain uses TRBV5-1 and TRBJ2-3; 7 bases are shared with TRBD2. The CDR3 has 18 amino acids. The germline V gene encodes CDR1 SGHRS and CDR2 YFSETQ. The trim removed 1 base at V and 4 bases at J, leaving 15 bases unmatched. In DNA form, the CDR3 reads TGCGCCAGCAGCTTGACTGTCGGGAAACCGGGAGGAGCAGATACGCAGTATTTT. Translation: CASSLTVGKPGGADTQYF.